The 5 T cell receptor beta chains given below trace back to one sample, sequenced in a study of T cells in Graves' hyperthyroidism and ophthalmopathy. Amplified TCR beta CDR3 regions derived from RNA transcripts. The primer set for the first-round RT-PCR of the TCR CDR3 was HTBI. One entry per CDR3 protein results from TCRdb running MiXCR on the multiplex PCR reads. Here the sample spans some 490,000 distinct CDR3 sequences, approximately 23% being singletons. Material for sequencing was blood. These receptors came from a woman in her 70s with Graves' ophthalmopathy.

In this sample, this clonotype turned up a few times. The rearrangement links TRBV12-3 or TRBV12-4 to TRBJ2-5; D gene uncertain. V was shortened by 5 bases and J by 4 bases, with 8 bases between the two germline ends. CDR3 size: 12 residues. The CDR3 sequence is CASSLQAETQYF. The CDR3 DNA reads as TGTGCCAGCAGTCTCCAGGCAGAGACCCAGTACTTC.

The chain couples TRBV5-1 to TRBJ1-2, with D tentatively TRBD1 (5 bases). The germline CDR1 and CDR2 sequences are SGHRS and YFSETQ. V shed 4 bases and J shed 6 bases, with 13 bases lying between them. The CDR3 length is 13 residues. The CDR3 sequence: CASSQDSLDGYTF. The CDR3 bases are TGCGCCAGCAGCCAAGACAGTTTGGATGGCTACACCTTC.

The rearrangement links TRBV11-2 to TRBJ1-3; 7 bases agree with TRBD1. V lost 1 base, J lost 4 bases, and 7 bases stayed unmatched. The CDR3 length is 16 residues. Germline values: CDR1 SGHAT, CDR2 FQNNGV. CDR3 residues: CASSLAEGQRGNTIYF. For the CDR3, the DNA is TGTGCCAGCAGCTTAGCTGAGGGACAGAGAGGAAACACCATATATTTT.

The chain couples TRBV7-9 to TRBJ2-3; D might be TRBD2 (5 bases). The CDR3 extends over 14 amino acids. Trimming took off 8 bases at V and 6 bases at J, with 18 bases between the two ends. CDR1 is SEHNR and CDR2 is FQNEAQ in the germline V gene (reference sequence). The CDR3 DNA follows: TGTGCCAGCGAGGAGGTAGTGTCCTCCGATACGCAGTATTTT. It yields the protein CASEEVVSSDTQYF.

This clonotype was seen many times. The chain uses TRBV7-2 and TRBJ2-5; D is perhaps TRBD1 (5 bases). V dropped 3 bases and J dropped 5 bases, with 10 bases sitting between them. The length of the CDR3 is 13 residues. CDR1 and CDR2 from the germline V gene are SGHTA and FQGNSA. Here the CDR3 DNA reads TGTGCCAGCAGCTTGGGCAGGGCGGAGACCCAGTACTTC. Translating gives CASSLGRAETQYF.